This T cell receptor beta chain stems from a study of blood T cell repertoires in COVID-19 (dated by TCRdb to 2018 to 2020). For the wider study: Samples from collaborators originated in the United States, Italy and Spain and spanned both the acute and convalescent phases of COVID-19. The material from the prospective study consisted of cDNA or gDNA derived from T cells, B-cell-depleted T cells, or PBMCs. The dataset comprised deeply sampled blood TCRbeta repertoires from subjects exposed to, actively infected with, or recovered from COVID-19. The repertoires were made available in a free public database intended to serve as a resource for research on the immune response to SARS-CoV-2. The samples were drawn from two sources: the first 160 participants of the ongoing ImmuneRACE study, and over 1,000 subjects contributed by 6 global collaborators. Sample metadata almost always included a de-identified subject ID, COVID-19 status, age in years and sex. Where available, HLA class I and class II types were taken from metadata supplied by the sample provider and were not determined by assay-based typing. The full study reports these points: Clinical and demographic metadata were provided uncurated, with the amount varying by source and participant.

Enrolling through a virtual design, the prospective study's participants ranged in age from roughly 18 to 95 years and lived across 20 to 25 United States geographic areas. In the prospective study, cohorts were assigned on the basis of participant-reported clinical history obtained from a screening survey and a study questionnaire. A participant counted as exposed if, within 2 weeks of entering the study, that participant had been in contact with someone who had a PCR-confirmed or clinician-diagnosed COVID-19 case. In the prospective study, whole blood, serum and a nasopharyngeal or oropharyngeal swab were collected from each participant by mobile phlebotomists. Additional blood draws and questionnaires over a 2-month period could optionally be provided by prospective study participants. Before DNA extraction, prospective study blood samples were shipped either frozen or at room temperature. As regards this clone: The antigen it binds to is not known. No quality values exist for individual bases; no much larger clone is one base distant.

The junction carries 16 bases between V and J, which are trimmed by 3 bases and 0 bases respectively. Looking up the germline V gene yields CDR1 SGHRS and CDR2 YFSETQ. From the cysteine through the phenylalanine, the CDR3 covers 17 amino acids. The DNA shown is the 51-base CDR3, in frame from base 1. The immunoSEQ Assay, a bias-controlled multiplex PCR, was used to amplify TCRbeta CDR3 regions from genomic DNA. Regarding the original processing steps: Within the assay, amplification of reference gene primers was used to estimate how many nucleated cells each sample contained. To quantify the absolute abundance of each unique TCRbeta CDR3 rearrangement, sequence reads were collapsed and filtered. For each sample, productive Simpson clonality was calculated by taking the square root of Simpson's diversity index across productive rearrangements. Imported from immuneACCESS, the table was reduced by TCRdb to in-frame sequences with V and J called. These copies leave out some clones; in studies compared against another copy, an unresolved V gene accounts for under half, and the cause of the remainder is not known. From that table come the V and J calls and clone size; the DNA was used to work out D and trimming. The sample records fewer than 350,000 clones, 85% of which are singletons. Of the sample, over 1.5% is held by the ten largest clones.

The clonotype was recovered from a woman between 25 and 40 years old who had been exposed to COVID-19. This chain is built from TRBV5-1 and TRBJ1-3; the D region possibly corresponds to TRBD1 (6 bases align). Material: PBMCs or T cells enriched from blood (not recorded which). The DNA is TGCGCCAGCAGCTCCACCGGACAGACGAGCTCTGGAAACACCATATATTTT. The encoded protein is CASSSTGQTSSGNTIYF.